This T cell receptor (beta chain) is from a study of technical replicates of blood from a few donors. Sequencing was performed with immunoSEQ multiplex PCR; in TCRdb, only in-frame clones are kept and a portion is missing. Seen here are fewer than 90,000 clones, approximately 91% observed once, and the top ten hold about 0.38%. This TCR came from a human donor in good health. Sequences were obtained from T cells isolated from PBMCs.

In DNA form, the CDR3 reads TGCGCCAGCAGCTTGGCCGCGGGACGGCAGAGTGAAGCTTTCTTT. Amino acids: CASSLAAGRQSEAFF. The chain joins TRBV5-1 to TRBJ1-1, with a possible D match to TRBD1 (5 bases). Germline-derived CDR1 and CDR2 are SGHRS and YFSETQ. This CDR3 has 15 residues. Trimming cost V 0 bases and J 7 bases, with 16 bases left between them. Full variable domain (remainder filled in from reference TRBV5-1 and TRBJ1-1): KAGVTQTPRYLIKTRGQQVTLSCSPISGHRSVSWYQQTPGQGLQFLFEYFSETQRNKGNFPGRFSGRQFSNSRSEMNVSTLELGDSALYLCASSLAAGRQSEAFFGQGTRLTVV.